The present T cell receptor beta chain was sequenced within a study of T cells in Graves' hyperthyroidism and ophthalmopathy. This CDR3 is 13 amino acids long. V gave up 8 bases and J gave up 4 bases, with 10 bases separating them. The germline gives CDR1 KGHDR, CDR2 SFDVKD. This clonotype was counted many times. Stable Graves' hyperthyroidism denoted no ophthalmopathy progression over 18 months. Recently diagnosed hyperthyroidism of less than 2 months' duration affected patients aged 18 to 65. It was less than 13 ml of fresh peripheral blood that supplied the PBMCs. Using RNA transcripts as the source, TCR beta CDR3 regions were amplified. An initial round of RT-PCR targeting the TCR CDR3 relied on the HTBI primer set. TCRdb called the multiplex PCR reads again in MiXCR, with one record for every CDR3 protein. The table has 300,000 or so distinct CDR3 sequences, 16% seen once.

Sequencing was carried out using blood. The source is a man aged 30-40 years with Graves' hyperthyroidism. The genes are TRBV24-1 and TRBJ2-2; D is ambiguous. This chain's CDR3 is CATKGWTTGELFF. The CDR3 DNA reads TGTGCCACCAAAGGGTGGACCACCGGGGAGCTGTTTTTT.